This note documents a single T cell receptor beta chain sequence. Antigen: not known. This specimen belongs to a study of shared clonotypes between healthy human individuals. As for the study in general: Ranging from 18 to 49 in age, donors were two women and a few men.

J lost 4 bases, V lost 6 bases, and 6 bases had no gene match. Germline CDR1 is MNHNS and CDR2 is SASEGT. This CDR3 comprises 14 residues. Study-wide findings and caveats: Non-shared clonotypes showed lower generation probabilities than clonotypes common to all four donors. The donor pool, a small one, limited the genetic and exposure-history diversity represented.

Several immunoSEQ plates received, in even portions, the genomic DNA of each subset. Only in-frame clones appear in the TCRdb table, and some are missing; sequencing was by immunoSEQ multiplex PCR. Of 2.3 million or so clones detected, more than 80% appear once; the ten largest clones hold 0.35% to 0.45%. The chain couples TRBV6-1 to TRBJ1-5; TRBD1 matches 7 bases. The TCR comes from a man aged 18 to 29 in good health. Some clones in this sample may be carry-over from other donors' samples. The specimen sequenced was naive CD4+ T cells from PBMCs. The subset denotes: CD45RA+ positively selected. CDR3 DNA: TGTGCCAGCAGGACAGGGACCATTAATCAGCCCCAGCATTTT. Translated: CASRTGTINQPQHF.